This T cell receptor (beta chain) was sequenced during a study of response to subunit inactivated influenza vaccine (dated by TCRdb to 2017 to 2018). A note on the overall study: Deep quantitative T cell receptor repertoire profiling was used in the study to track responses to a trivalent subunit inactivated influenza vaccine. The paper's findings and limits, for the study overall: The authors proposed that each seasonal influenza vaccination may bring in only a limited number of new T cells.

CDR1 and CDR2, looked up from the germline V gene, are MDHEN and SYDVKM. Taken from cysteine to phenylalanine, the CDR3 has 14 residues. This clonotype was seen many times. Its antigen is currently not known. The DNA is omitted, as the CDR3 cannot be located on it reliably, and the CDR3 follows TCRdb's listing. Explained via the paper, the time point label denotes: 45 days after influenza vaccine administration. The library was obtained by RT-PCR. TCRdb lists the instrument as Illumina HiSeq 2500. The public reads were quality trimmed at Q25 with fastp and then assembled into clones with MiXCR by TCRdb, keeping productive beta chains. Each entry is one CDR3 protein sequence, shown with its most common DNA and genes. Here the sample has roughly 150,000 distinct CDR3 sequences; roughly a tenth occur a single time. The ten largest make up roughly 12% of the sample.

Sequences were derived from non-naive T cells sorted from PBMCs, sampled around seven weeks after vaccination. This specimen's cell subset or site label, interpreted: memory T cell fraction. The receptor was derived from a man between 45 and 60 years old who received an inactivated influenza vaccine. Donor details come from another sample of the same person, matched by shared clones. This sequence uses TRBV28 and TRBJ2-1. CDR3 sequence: CASSTSTQNNEQFF.